This T cell receptor beta chain was found in a study of T cell responses to AZD1222 COVID-19 vaccine. Study context: Pooled together were second doses at about 4 or about 12 weeks. Regarding the study as a whole: Vaccine-associated CD4 TCRs ranged over spike, dominating at 160-218 and 743-854. Only 5 or 6 individuals given AZD1222 were seropositive at baseline. The donor group comprised mostly white British people and more females; the analysis possibly underestimated clonal diversity.

The method was immunoSEQ multiplex PCR; TCRdb's version includes in-frame clones alone and lacks a portion of them. The sample shows 100,000 or so clones, around 89% of them seen only once. Details on this clone: The target antigen is unknown.

V dropped 3 bases and J dropped 5 bases, with 11 bases sitting between them. Germline CDR1 reads ENHRY; CDR2 reads SYGVKD. This CDR3 is 13 amino acids long. This material consisted of peripheral blood, taken on day 0 of AZD1222 vaccination. The receptor's source is an adult in good health. The chain employs TRBV10-3 and TRBJ2-7; D is perhaps TRBD1 (5 bases). In DNA, the CDR3 is TGTGCCATCAGTGATTACCAGGGAAACGAGCAGTACTTC. This codes for CAISDYQGNEQYF.